These T cell receptor beta chains were read from a single sample in a study of radiotherapy plus CTLA-4 blockade in lung cancer. The protocol was immunoSEQ multiplex PCR, while the TCRdb copy is restricted to in-frame clones and leaves out a portion. The profile covers around 90,000 clones, with approximately 83% appearing a single time and 0.84% taken by the ten largest. Sequenced material: peripheral blood, taken from a patient treated with radiotherapy plus ipilimumab. These receptors all come from a human donor with non-small cell lung cancer who had stable disease on radiotherapy plus ipilimumab. The CDR3 runs from the conserved cysteine through the conserved F or W. Each record gives: J gene, clone size, V gene, D gene, CDR3 DNA, CDR3 protein. D genes are given only for firm matches. Clone size is shown for a subset of rows, as once, few, many or a class of expanded clone.

J: TRBJ2-1; size: NA; V: TRBV7-9; D: NA; DNA: TGTGCCAGCAACCCTTTCGCTCTCTCCGATGAGCAGTTCTTC; CDR3: CASNPFALSDEQFF
J: TRBJ2-4; size: NA; V: TRBV11-2; D: NA; DNA: TGTGCCAGCAGCTTACTAGGTCGGCAGATAGCCAAAAACATTCAGTACTTC; CDR3: CASSLLGRQIAKNIQYF
J: TRBJ2-7; size: NA; V: TRBV9; D: TRBD1; DNA: TGTGCCAGCAGCGTGGGACAGGGGAGGGTTTACGAGCAGTACTTC; CDR3: CASSVGQGRVYEQYF
J: TRBJ2-1; size: NA; V: TRBV5-5; D: NA; DNA: TGTGCCAGCAGCAGGGACGGGCTTTTGGAGCAGTTCTTC; CDR3: CASSRDGLLEQFF
J: TRBJ1-2; size: NA; V: TRBV2; D: NA; DNA: TGTGCCAGCAGTGGGAACTATGGCTACACCTTC; CDR3: CASSGNYGYTF
J: TRBJ2-2; size: NA; V: TRBV5-1; D: TRBD2; DNA: TGCGCCAGCAGCTCGCTAGCGGGACTAGAAACCGGGGAGCTGTTTTTT; CDR3: CASSSLAGLETGELFF
J: TRBJ2-7; size: once; V: TRBV28; D: NA; DNA: TGTGCCAGCAGTTCCCCTGACAGGCGAATTTCCTACGAGCAGTACTTC; CDR3: CASSSPDRRISYEQYF
J: TRBJ1-1; size: NA; V: TRBV30; D: NA; DNA: TGTGCCTGGAAGAGGGCAGGGAGTAGCACTGAAGCTTTCTTT; CDR3: CAWKRAGSSTEAFF
J: TRBJ2-7; size: NA; V: TRBV27; D: NA; DNA: TGTGCCAGCAGTTTATCGGGCGGGAAAGGCTACGAGCAGTACTTC; CDR3: CASSLSGGKGYEQYF
J: TRBJ2-1; size: NA; V: TRBV18; D: TRBD2; DNA: TGTGCCAGCTCACCACAGCGGGGGTACAATGAGCAGTTCTTC; CDR3: CASSPQRGYNEQFF
J: TRBJ2-7; size: NA; V: TRBV6-1; D: TRBD2; DNA: TGTGCCAGCAGTCCTCTAGCGGGGGCCTACGAGCAGTACTTC; CDR3: CASSPLAGAYEQYF
J: TRBJ2-3; size: NA; V: TRBV2; D: NA; DNA: TGTGCCAGCAGCCGATTGGGGAGCACAGATACGCAGTATTTT; CDR3: CASSRLGSTDTQYF
J: TRBJ2-2; size: NA; V: TRBV30; D: TRBD2; DNA: TGTGCCTGGAGTGTAATAGGAGTGACGGGGGGAGGTACCGGGGAGCTGTTTTTT; CDR3: CAWSVIGVTGGGTGELFF
J: TRBJ2-3; size: once; V: TRBV5-1; D: TRBD1; DNA: TGCGCCAGCCTCCTCGGGCAGGGGGCAGATACGCAGTATTTT; CDR3: CASLLGQGADTQYF
J: TRBJ1-1; size: NA; V: TRBV5-4; D: NA; DNA: TGTGCCAGCAGCTTGGGAACGGAGAACACTGAAGCTTTCTTT; CDR3: CASSLGTENTEAFF
J: TRBJ2-2; size: NA; V: TRBV11-3; D: TRBD1; DNA: TGTGCCAGCAGCCAGGGACAGGGTGGGACCGGGGAGCTGTTTTTT; CDR3: CASSQGQGGTGELFF
J: TRBJ2-1; size: NA; V: TRBV5-1; D: NA; DNA: TGCGCCAGCAGCCAAATTACAGGCTCCTACAATGAGCAGTTCTTC; CDR3: CASSQITGSYNEQFF
J: TRBJ2-7; size: NA; V: TRBV5-6; D: NA; DNA: TGTGCCAGATGGCAGGGAACCCGCTACGAGCAGTACTTC; CDR3: CARWQGTRYEQYF
J: TRBJ2-1; size: few; V: TRBV7-3; D: NA; DNA: TGTGCCAGCAGCTTAGATAATAGCGGTAACAATGAGCAGTTCTTC; CDR3: CASSLDNSGNNEQFF
J: TRBJ2-3; size: NA; V: TRBV9; D: NA; DNA: TGTGCCAGCAGCGCCTCCTTTGGAACAGATACGCAGTATTTT; CDR3: CASSASFGTDTQYF
J: TRBJ2-7; size: NA; V: TRBV2; D: NA; DNA: TGTGCCAGCAGTGATAGCATCTCCTACGAGCAGTACTTC; CDR3: CASSDSISYEQYF
J: TRBJ2-3; size: NA; V: TRBV6-1; D: TRBD2; DNA: TGTGCCAGCAGTGACGTAGCGGGAGGCACAGATACGCAGTATTTT; CDR3: CASSDVAGGTDTQYF
J: TRBJ2-5; size: NA; V: TRBV5-1; D: NA; DNA: TGCGCCAGCAGCTTGATTGGTGAGACCCAGTACTTC; CDR3: CASSLIGETQYF
J: TRBJ2-6; size: once; V: TRBV28; D: NA; DNA: TGTGCCAGCAGTCGGACCGGGCCTGGGGCCAACGTCCTGACTTTC; CDR3: CASSRTGPGANVLTF
J: TRBJ1-2; size: NA; V: TRBV30; D: NA; DNA: TGTGCCTGGAGGGCCTTGCCCTATGGCTACACCTTC; CDR3: CAWRALPYGYTF
J: TRBJ2-7; size: NA; V: TRBV6-6; D: TRBD1; DNA: TGTGCCAGCGGACAGGGCCCACTGGACAACGAGCAGTACTTC; CDR3: CASGQGPLDNEQYF
J: TRBJ2-1; size: NA; V: TRBV10-1; D: NA; DNA: TGCGCCAGCAGTGATGGGGTAGCTTTTTACAATGAGCAGTTCTTC; CDR3: CASSDGVAFYNEQFF
J: TRBJ2-7; size: NA; V: TRBV6-6; D: TRBD1; DNA: TGTGCCAGCAGGGGGGGGACAGGGGGCCACGAGCAGTACTTC; CDR3: CASRGGTGGHEQYF
J: TRBJ2-5; size: NA; V: TRBV10-2; D: TRBD2; DNA: TGCGCCAGCAGTTCCCTAGCGGGGGGGGCCAAAGAGACCCAGTACTTC; CDR3: CASSSLAGGAKETQYF
J: TRBJ2-5; size: NA; V: TRBV7-2; D: NA; DNA: TGTGCCAGCAGCGTAGGAGGGGGGCAAGAGACCCAGTACTTC; CDR3: CASSVGGGQETQYF
J: TRBJ1-1; size: few; V: TRBV27; D: NA; DNA: TGTGCCAGCAGTCCATCCACGAGGAACACTGAAGCTTTCTTT; CDR3: CASSPSTRNTEAFF
J: TRBJ2-7; size: few; V: TRBV6-1; D: NA; DNA: TGTGCCAGCAGTGAAAGGCAAGGGCTCGAGCAGTACTTC; CDR3: CASSERQGLEQYF
J: TRBJ2-7; size: few; V: TRBV5-1; D: TRBD1; DNA: TGCGCCAGCAGCTCCGGTAGGACAGGGAGTTCCTACGAGCAGTACTTC; CDR3: CASSSGRTGSSYEQYF